A selection of T cell receptor beta chains follows, all from one sample in a study of T-cell reconstitution after alpha-beta-depleted transplantation in children. MiXCR, run by TCRdb on the PCR reads, gives a single entry per CDR3 protein. This table has approximately 210,000 distinct CDR3 sequences, approximately 15% appearing once. The source material was PBMCs from the stem cell graft donor, sampled from the stem cell graft. The receptor set was obtained from a human donor who donated a stem cell graft to a child with acute lymphoblastic leukemia. CDR3s include the opening cysteine and the closing phenylalanine or tryptophan. D genes are given only for firm matches. Part of the rows lack a size; the others show once, few, many or a class for expanded clones.

v_gene: TRBV20-1
abundance: many
d_gene: -
j_gene: TRBJ1-4
CDR3aa: CSASHRNGWDEKLFF
CDR3nt: TGCAGTGCCTCGCACAGGAACGGATGGGATGAAAAACTGTTTTTT

v_gene: TRBV27
abundance: few
d_gene: TRBD1
j_gene: TRBJ2-3
CDR3aa: CASSYRGRGYETQYF
CDR3nt: TGTGCCAGCAGTTACAGGGGGCGCGGTTATGAAACGCAGTATTTT

v_gene: TRBV27
abundance: many
d_gene: -
j_gene: TRBJ2-7
CDR3aa: CASSLSGAPSSYEQYF
CDR3nt: TGTGCCAGCAGTTTATCCGGGGCCCCGAGCTCCTACGAGCAGTACTTC

v_gene: TRBV27
abundance: -
d_gene: TRBD2
j_gene: TRBJ2-2
CDR3aa: CASSLRGPLTSGYTGELFF
CDR3nt: TGTGCCAGCAGCCTACGGGGCCCCCTGACTAGCGGGTACACCGGGGAGCTGTTTTTT

v_gene: TRBV27
abundance: many
d_gene: -
j_gene: TRBJ2-2
CDR3aa: CASSLEGDEAGELFF
CDR3nt: TGTGCCAGCAGTTTGGAGGGGGATGAGGCCGGGGAGCTGTTTTTT

v_gene: TRBV7-8
abundance: many
d_gene: TRBD2
j_gene: TRBJ2-7
CDR3aa: CASSSTSGRFRSYEQYF
CDR3nt: TGTGCCAGCAGCTCTACTAGCGGGAGATTTAGGAGTTACGAGCAGTACTTC

v_gene: TRBV10-2
abundance: -
d_gene: -
j_gene: TRBJ1-1
CDR3aa: CASSDTRGVNTEAFF
CDR3nt: TGCGCCAGCAGTGACACCAGGGGAGTGAACACTGAAGCTTTCTTT

v_gene: TRBV29-1
abundance: -
d_gene: TRBD2
j_gene: TRBJ2-1
CDR3aa: CSVARLAGEGEQFF
CDR3nt: TGCAGCGTTGCCCGACTAGCGGGAGAGGGTGAGCAGTTCTTC

v_gene: TRBV20-1
abundance: many
d_gene: TRBD1
j_gene: TRBJ2-7
CDR3aa: CSAKGQGYEQYF
CDR3nt: TGCAGTGCTAAAGGACAGGGCTACGAGCAGTACTTC

v_gene: TRBV12-3/TRBV12-4
abundance: many
d_gene: TRBD2
j_gene: TRBJ2-1
CDR3aa: CASSFERGLHNEQFF
CDR3nt: TGTGCCAGCAGTTTCGAGCGGGGGCTACACAATGAGCAGTTCTTC

v_gene: TRBV10-2
abundance: few
d_gene: -
j_gene: TRBJ2-1
CDR3aa: CASSETGSYNEQFF
CDR3nt: TGCGCCAGCAGTGAGACGGGCTCCTACAATGAGCAGTTCTTC

v_gene: TRBV12-3/TRBV12-4
abundance: -
d_gene: TRBD1
j_gene: TRBJ1-2
CDR3aa: CASSLQGVDGYTF
CDR3nt: TGTGCCAGCAGTTTACAGGGGGTGGATGGCTACACCTTC

v_gene: TRBV5-4
abundance: few
d_gene: -
j_gene: TRBJ2-3
CDR3aa: CASSLTRSDTDTQYF
CDR3nt: TGTGCCAGCAGCTTGACCCGGTCTGACACAGATACGCAGTATTTT

v_gene: TRBV24-1
abundance: many
d_gene: -
j_gene: TRBJ2-1
CDR3aa: CATNQGVGDEQFF
CDR3nt: TGTGCCACCAACCAGGGAGTCGGCGATGAGCAGTTCTTC

v_gene: TRBV5-1
abundance: -
d_gene: TRBD1
j_gene: TRBJ2-2
CDR3aa: CASSRGQGVSGELFF
CDR3nt: TGCGCCAGCAGCCGGGGACAGGGAGTAAGCGGGGAGCTGTTTTTT

v_gene: TRBV10-2
abundance: many
d_gene: -
j_gene: TRBJ2-4
CDR3aa: CASSETLRDKNIQYF
CDR3nt: TGCGCCAGCAGTGAGACCCTGCGAGATAAAAACATTCAGTACTTC

v_gene: TRBV6-2/TRBV6-3
abundance: -
d_gene: -
j_gene: TRBJ2-5
CDR3aa: CASSQLTGWETQYF
CDR3nt: TGTGCCAGCAGCCAACTAACAGGGTGGGAGACCCAGTACTTC

v_gene: TRBV20-1
abundance: many
d_gene: -
j_gene: TRBJ2-1
CDR3aa: CSARGSEAGYNEQFF
CDR3nt: TGCAGTGCTAGAGGCAGCGAGGCGGGGTACAATGAGCAGTTCTTC

v_gene: TRBV7-9
abundance: few
d_gene: TRBD2
j_gene: TRBJ2-7
CDR3aa: CAGGGRSSYEQYF
CDR3nt: TGTGCCGGGGGGGGGAGGAGCTCCTACGAGCAGTACTTC

v_gene: TRBV20-1
abundance: many
d_gene: -
j_gene: TRBJ2-5
CDR3aa: CSARDPGGNQETQYF
CDR3nt: TGCAGTGCTAGAGACCCCGGCGGGAACCAGGAGACCCAGTACTTC

v_gene: TRBV10-3
abundance: many
d_gene: -
j_gene: TRBJ2-6
CDR3aa: CAISEPGANVLTF
CDR3nt: TGTGCCATCAGTGAACCGGGGGCCAACGTCCTGACTTTC

v_gene: TRBV19
abundance: -
d_gene: -
j_gene: TRBJ1-2
CDR3aa: CASSISHRTVNLGYTF
CDR3nt: TGTGCCAGTAGTATATCGCACCGGACTGTTAACCTTGGCTACACCTTC

v_gene: TRBV7-9
abundance: -
d_gene: -
j_gene: TRBJ2-7
CDR3aa: CASSLGNGMGYEQYF
CDR3nt: TGTGCCAGCAGCTTAGGTAACGGGATGGGGTACGAGCAGTACTTC

v_gene: TRBV20-1
abundance: few
d_gene: -
j_gene: TRBJ1-2
CDR3aa: CSAQKVRADYGYTF
CDR3nt: TGCAGTGCCCAAAAGGTCAGGGCGGACTATGGCTACACCTTC

v_gene: TRBV7-8
abundance: many
d_gene: -
j_gene: TRBJ1-2
CDR3aa: CASSLVDRRYGYTF
CDR3nt: TGTGCCAGCAGCTTAGTTGACAGACGCTATGGCTACACCTTC

v_gene: TRBV4-1
abundance: many
d_gene: -
j_gene: TRBJ2-7
CDR3aa: CASSQVTNSYEQYF
CDR3nt: TGCGCCAGCAGCCAAGTGACGAATTCCTACGAGCAGTACTTC

v_gene: TRBV28
abundance: few
d_gene: -
j_gene: TRBJ1-1
CDR3aa: CASRGAGTEAFF
CDR3nt: TGTGCCAGCCGCGGGGCCGGCACTGAAGCTTTCTTT

v_gene: TRBV7-6
abundance: once
d_gene: -
j_gene: TRBJ2-7
CDR3aa: CASSLALASYEQYF
CDR3nt: TGTGCCAGCAGCTTAGCGCTAGCGTCCTACGAGCAGTACTTC

v_gene: TRBV7-9
abundance: -
d_gene: -
j_gene: TRBJ1-1
CDR3aa: CASSSPPRGNFNTEAFF
CDR3nt: TGTGCCAGCAGCTCCCCGCCAAGGGGAAATTTTAACACTGAAGCTTTCTTT

v_gene: TRBV20-1
abundance: few
d_gene: TRBD2
j_gene: TRBJ2-7
CDR3aa: CSARDQTSGSYEQYF
CDR3nt: TGCAGTGCTAGAGATCAGACTAGCGGGTCCTACGAGCAGTACTTC

v_gene: TRBV5-1
abundance: many
d_gene: -
j_gene: TRBJ1-1
CDR3aa: CASSFGDYTEAFF
CDR3nt: TGCGCCAGCAGCTTCGGTGACTACACTGAAGCTTTCTTT

v_gene: TRBV20-1
abundance: many
d_gene: TRBD2
j_gene: TRBJ2-5
CDR3aa: CSASSSGSGETQYF
CDR3nt: TGCAGTGCTAGTTCAAGCGGGAGCGGGGAGACCCAGTACTTC

v_gene: TRBV30
abundance: many
d_gene: -
j_gene: TRBJ1-1
CDR3aa: CAWSVGTEAFF
CDR3nt: TGTGCCTGGAGCGTGGGTACTGAAGCTTTCTTT

v_gene: TRBV12-3/TRBV12-4
abundance: few
d_gene: TRBD1
j_gene: TRBJ2-2
CDR3aa: CASSLDRGGRGTGELFF
CDR3nt: TGTGCCAGCAGTTTAGATCGAGGGGGCAGGGGAACCGGGGAGCTGTTTTTT

v_gene: TRBV3-1
abundance: -
d_gene: -
j_gene: TRBJ2-7
CDR3aa: CATCRGPSYEQYF
CDR3nt: TGTGCCACCTGCCGCGGACCTTCCTACGAGCAGTACTTC

v_gene: TRBV20-1
abundance: -
d_gene: -
j_gene: TRBJ2-7
CDR3aa: CSARDFQRQGDEQYF
CDR3nt: TGCAGTGCTAGAGATTTTCAGCGGCAAGGGGACGAGCAGTACTTC